A single sample gave rise to the 7 T cell receptor beta chains below, sequenced in a study of T cells in Graves' hyperthyroidism and ophthalmopathy. RNA transcripts provided the source from which TCR beta CDR3 regions were amplified. The primer set for the first-round RT-PCR of the TCR CDR3 was HTBI. TCRdb processed the multiplex PCR reads anew with MiXCR; each CDR3 protein has one entry. Of some 490,000 distinct CDR3 sequences listed, 20% to 25% were seen once; the top ten hold around 47%. The sample consisted of blood. The receptors shown here come from a woman in her 70s with Graves' ophthalmopathy.

The chain has TRBV28 and TRBJ1-4, with 8 bases that match TRBD1. Germline lookup yields CDR1 MDHEN and CDR2 SYDVKM. The ends lost 5 bases at V and 6 bases at J; junction bases unmatched: 5. CDR3 size: 14 residues. CDR3 sequence reads: CASSPTGGHEKLFF. The DNA for the CDR3 is TGTGCCAGCAGTCCAACAGGGGGTCATGAAAAACTGTTTTTT.

This clonotype was seen many times. The V gene is TRBV6-5, the J gene TRBJ2-2, with a tentative D call TRBD1 (6 bases). V lost 2 bases and J lost 5, with 15 bases in between. Germline-derived CDR1 and CDR2 are MNHEY and SVGAGI. CDR3 size: 16 residues. The CDR3 sequence: CASSYQNRVGTGELFF. The CDR3 nucleotides are TGTGCCAGCAGTTACCAAAACAGGGTCGGGACCGGGGAGCTGTTTTTT.

The rearrangement joins TRBV24-1 to TRBJ2-5; D is undetermined. Deletions cut 3 bases from V and 5 bases from J, with 15 bases between. The CDR3 length is 15 residues. Germline CDR1 and CDR2: KGHDR and SFDVKD. The CDR3 here is CATSDPLDLAETQYF. DNA of the CDR3: TGTGCCACCAGTGATCCGCTAGACTTGGCTGAGACCCAGTACTTC.

This clonotype turned up a few times. The chain links TRBV20-1 to TRBJ2-1; TRBD2 agrees at 8 bases. Germline CDR1 and CDR2: DFQATT and SNEGSKA (reference sequence). Losses at the gene ends were 6 bases for V and 7 bases for J; bases not matched to a gene: 11. There are 14 residues in the CDR3. The CDR3 region has the DNA TGCAGTGCGGTCCGACTAGCGCCGGCTAATGAGCAGTTCTTC. It codes for CSAVRLAPANEQFF.

This clonotype occurred a few times. The gene calls are TRBV7-9 and TRBJ2-2; D may be TRBD2 (6 bases). Germline V gene sequence: CDR1 SEHNR, CDR2 FQNEAQ (reference sequence). V was shortened by 10 bases and J by 1 base, with 16 bases between the two germline ends. This CDR3 has 15 residues. The CDR3 coding sequence is TGTGCCATACGTTTAGGGAGGCAGAACACCGGGGAGCTGTTTTTT. It is translated as CAIRLGRQNTGELFF.

This clonotype was counted only a few times. The chain carries TRBV30 and TRBJ1-6; perhaps TRBD1 as D (5 bases). CDR3 size: 14 residues. In germline, CDR1 is GTSNPN, CDR2 SVGIG (reference sequence). Trimming stripped 0 bases from V and 10 bases from J, with 13 bases between. This CDR3 is CAWSVSRGGSPLHF. The CDR3 nucleotides are TGTGCCTGGAGTGTATCGAGGGGCGGATCACCCCTCCACTTT.

V and J are TRBV15 and TRBJ2-7; 10 bases agree with TRBD1. Germline CDR1 reads LNHNV; CDR2 reads YYDKDF (reference sequence). Trimming at V came to 2 bases and at J to 4 bases, leaving 5 bases not matched to a gene. The CDR3 totals 15 residues. The CDR3 is CATSRPGQGGYEQYF. The CDR3 DNA follows: TGTGCCACCAGCAGACCCGGACAGGGGGGGTACGAGCAGTACTTC.